The 27 T cell receptor beta chains below come from one sample, sequenced in a study of cytotoxic CD8 clonotypes in ibrutinib-treated CLL. The repertoire was sequenced with immunoSEQ multiplex PCR; TCRdb's copy has only in-frame clones and lacks some. The sample holds around 97,000 clones, almost 80% seen once. Here the sequenced sample was PBMCs, taken after 12 months of ibrutinib treatment. These receptors were taken from a human donor with chronic lymphocytic leukemia.

A note on this clone: The junction departs from the called germline gene at one end, perhaps through a read error. The rearrangement links TRBV30 to TRBJ1-2, with D unresolved. CDR1 and CDR2 from the germline V gene are GTSNPN and SVGIG (reference sequence). There are 14 residues in the CDR3. The CDR3 DNA reads as TGTGCCTGGAGTGTAGAATCTAGGACGAGGACTTCGGGTTTC. It encodes CAWSVESRTRTSGF.

With regard to this clone: The sample contains more than one DNA sequence encoding this CDR3. The chain couples TRBV5-1 to TRBJ2-2; no firm D call. The V and J ends lost 3 bases and 2 bases respectively, with 5 bases between them. Germline V gene lookup returns CDR1 SGHRS and CDR2 YFSETQ. This CDR3 region has 13 residues. The CDR3 bases are TGCGCCAGCAGCTCGGGTAACACCGGGGAGCTGTTTTTT. Its translation: CASSSGNTGELFF.

This clone has only one observation. The gene calls are TRBV5-1 and TRBJ1-2; TRBD1 is a possible D gene (5 bases). The CDR3 runs to 14 residues. In germline, CDR1 is SGHRS, CDR2 YFSETQ. V was trimmed by 6 bases and J by 3 bases, leaving 15 bases between them. This chain's CDR3 is CASTESGAHYGYTF. CDR3 DNA sequence: TGCGCCAGCACCGAGTCCGGGGCGCACTATGGCTACACCTTC.

DNA of the CDR3: TGTGCCAGCACCGCTTGGGGAGGGACAGATACGCAGTATTTT. This sequence encodes CASTAWGGTDTQYF. The rearrangement links TRBV6-5 to TRBJ2-3, with 7 nucleotides matching TRBD2. Per the germline V gene, CDR1 is MNHEY and CDR2 is SVGAGI. This CDR3 comprises 14 residues. Germline trimming cut 7 bases from V and 3 bases from J; bases unmatched to any gene: 7.

The chain has TRBV4-1 and TRBJ2-5; D may be TRBD1 or TRBD2 (6 bases each). CDR1 and CDR2 from the germline V gene are MGHRA and YSYEKL. The CDR3 sequence is 15 residues long. V lost 0 bases to trimming and J lost 7 bases, with 15 bases between them. CDR3 DNA: TGCGCCAGCAGCCAAGACAGAGGAGGAGGGGGGACCCAGTACTTC. Encoded protein: CASSQDRGGGGTQYF.

The chain joins TRBV18 to TRBJ1-1; 9 nucleotides agree with TRBD1. CDR1 and CDR2 (germline): KGHSH, LQKENI. The CDR3 covers 14 residues. Germline trimming cut 4 bases from V and 5 bases from J; bases unmatched to any gene: 5. CDR3 sequence reads: CASSQRQGVTEAFF. The CDR3 DNA sequence: TGTGCCAGCTCACAACGACAGGGGGTGACTGAAGCTTTCTTT.

The chain couples TRBV6-6 to TRBJ2-3, with 14 positions matching TRBD2. CDR1 MNHNY and CDR2 SVGAGI come from the germline V gene (reference sequence). This CDR3 comprises 16 residues. With V trimmed by 6 bases and J by 1 base, 3 bases remained unmatched. The CDR3 sequence is CASRRLAGGRTDTQYF. The DNA of the CDR3 is TGTGCCAGCAGACGACTAGCGGGGGGGCGCACAGATACGCAGTATTTT.

The chain combines TRBV6-1 with TRBJ1-3, with D unclear. With 11 bases removed from V and 7 bases from J, the gap between germline ends came to 18 bases. The CDR3 extends over 13 amino acids. CDR1 is MNHNS and CDR2 is SASEGT in the germline V gene. The CDR3 DNA sequence: TGTGCCGTTAGCTTACCCTCCGGGAACACCATATATTTT. Its protein is CAVSLPSGNTIYF.

The chain combines TRBV28 with TRBJ1-4; D is unresolved. V was clipped by 4 bases and J by 0 bases, with 12 bases between them. The CDR3 totals 16 residues. CDR1 is MDHEN and CDR2 is SYDVKM in the germline V gene. The CDR3 nucleotides are TGTGCCAGCAGTTCGACGGGAAAACCAACTAATGAAAAACTGTTTTTT. It specifies CASSSTGKPTNEKLFF.

The chain joins TRBV29-1 to TRBJ2-7; D remains ambiguous. The germline V and J ends were trimmed by 7 bases and 6 bases, with 16 bases remaining between them. Germline lookup yields CDR1 SQVTM and CDR2 ANQGSEA. The CDR3 spans 12 residues. The CDR3 DNA is TGCAGCGCTAGGCACAATTCGGGCGAGCAGTACTTC. Its protein is CSARHNSGEQYF.

The genes are TRBV2 and TRBJ1-6; D perhaps matches TRBD1 (5 bases). The V end was cut by 6 bases, the J end by 3 bases, with 12 bases between. This CDR3 is built from 15 residues. Germline V gene sequence: CDR1 SNHLY, CDR2 FYNNEI. The CDR3 sequence is CASSAGRIYNSPLHF. CDR3 DNA sequence: TGTGCCAGCAGCGCGGGACGTATCTATAATTCACCCCTCCACTTT.

In nucleotides, the CDR3 is TGTGCCAGCTCACCTGCCTATAATTCACCCCTCCACTTT. Translation: CASSPAYNSPLHF. This sequence joins TRBV18 and TRBJ1-6; D not resolved. Germline CDR1 KGHSH, CDR2 LQKENI. This CDR3 spans 13 amino acids. V was clipped by 3 bases and J by 2 bases, with 2 bases between them.

This clone showed up just a few times. V is TRBV2 and J is TRBJ2-5; 8 nucleotides line up with TRBD1. V shed 6 bases and J 7 bases; nucleotides not matched to a gene: 13. The CDR3 is 15 amino acids. Germline V gene sequence: CDR1 SNHLY, CDR2 FYNNEI. CDR3: CASRLNDRGSGTQYF. CDR3 in DNA: TGTGCCAGCAGGCTAAACGACAGGGGAAGTGGGACCCAGTACTTC.

There are a few counts of this clone. The chain carries TRBV7-9 and TRBJ1-1; 9 bases are shared with TRBD1. The V gene's germline CDR1 is SEHNR and CDR2 FQNEAQ (reference sequence). The V gene end was trimmed by 5 bases and the J gene end by 1 base; junction bases not matched to a gene: 5. The CDR3 runs 15 residues. This chain's CDR3 is CASSMGQGPNTEAFF. For the CDR3, the DNA is TGTGCCAGCAGCATGGGACAGGGACCGAACACTGAAGCTTTCTTT.

The chain is built from TRBV7-3 and TRBJ2-3; perhaps TRBD2 as D (6 bases). The CDR3 totals 14 residues. Trimming pared 5 bases from V and 4 bases from J, leaving 13 bases between. Germline CDR1 is SGHTA and CDR2 is FQGTGA. CDR3 sequence reads: CASSQGLKADTQYF. The CDR3 DNA reads as TGTGCCAGCAGCCAGGGACTGAAGGCAGATACGCAGTATTTT.

The genes are TRBV29-1 and TRBJ2-5, with D possibly being TRBD1 (6 bases). Trimming shortened V by 7 bases and J by 2 bases, and 14 bases separated the two germline ends. Germline assignment: CDR1 SQVTM and CDR2 ANQGSEA. The length of the CDR3 is 13 residues. CDR3 in amino acids: CSGRWTDQETQYF. The CDR3 nucleotides are TGCAGCGGACGATGGACAGATCAAGAGACCCAGTACTTC.

CDR3 nucleotide sequence: TGTGCCAGCAGTGCCGCCGGTGGTCGCGAGCAGTACTTC. Its translation: CASSAAGGREQYF. The chain has TRBV6-1 and TRBJ2-7; no definite D call. CDR1 MNHNS and CDR2 SASEGT come from the germline V gene. This CDR3 region has 13 residues. With 4 bases removed from V and 6 bases from J, the gap between germline ends came to 13 bases.

This clone was counted ten times or more. The gene calls are TRBV5-8 and TRBJ2-1; 14 bases match TRBD2. CDR3 length equals 14 residues. Trimming cost V 6 bases and J 15 bases; bases outside gene matches: 11. In germline, CDR1 is SGHTS, CDR2 YDEGEE. The CDR3 nucleotides are TGTGCCAGCAAGCACCGAGGACTAGCGGGGGGCCTGTTCTTC. Protein sequence: CASKHRGLAGGLFF.

The chain carries TRBV19 and TRBJ1-4, with D unresolved. Trimming stripped 4 bases from V and 0 bases from J, with 12 bases between. CDR1 is LNHDA, CDR2 SQIVND, per germline (reference sequence). This CDR3 contains 16 residues. CDR3 nucleotides: TGTGCCAGTAGTACCGCCTCAGGCGCAACTAATGAAAAACTGTTTTTT. It translates to CASSTASGATNEKLFF.

The chain recombines TRBV6-1 with TRBJ1-5, with D maybe TRBD1 (5 bases). The CDR3 spans 13 residues. CDR1 is MNHNS and CDR2 is SASEGT in the germline V gene. Trimming removed 7 bases from V and 0 bases from J, with 7 bases in between. CDR3 amino acids: CASMGGSNQPQHF. The CDR3, as DNA: TGTGCCAGCATGGGGGGTAGCAATCAGCCCCAGCATTTT.

This chain connects TRBV29-1 to TRBJ1-2; D possibly corresponds to TRBD1 (5 bases). The CDR3 length is 11 residues. With 8 bases removed from V and 8 bases from J, the gap between germline ends came to 15 bases. The germline CDR1 and CDR2 sequences are SQVTM and ANQGSEA. CDR3 protein: CSSLGERGYTF. The CDR3 DNA sequence: TGCAGCTCTCTGGGGGAGCGAGGCTACACCTTC. The full variable domain, with the rest looked up from reference TRBV29-1 and TRBJ1-2, is SAVISQKPSRDICQRGTSLTIQCQVDSQVTMMFWYRQQPGQSLTLIATANQGSEATYESGFVIDKFPISRPNLTFSTLTVSNMSPEDSSIYLCSSLGERGYTFGSGTRLTVV.

The V call is TRBV2, the J call TRBJ1-1; D is unresolved. The germline gives CDR1 SNHLY, CDR2 FYNNEI. The CDR3 covers 14 residues. V was shortened by 2 bases and J by 1 base, with 8 bases between the two germline ends. CDR3 in DNA: TGTGCCAGCAGTGAAACGACACAGAACACTGAAGCTTTCTTT. Protein product: CASSETTQNTEAFF.

The chain is built from TRBV5-6 and TRBJ1-6, with D possibly being TRBD1 (5 bases). Trimming pared 7 bases from V and 4 bases from J, leaving 12 bases between. The length of the CDR3 is 14 residues. CDR1 is SGHDT, CDR2 YYEEEE, per germline. CDR3 DNA: TGTGCCAGCGGGGCAGGACGGTATAATTCACCCCTCCACTTT. Residues: CASGAGRYNSPLHF.

The rearrangement links TRBV7-3 to TRBJ2-1, with unresolved D. This CDR3 comprises 12 residues. V was pared by 5 bases and J by 6 bases, with 8 bases between. Per the germline V gene, CDR1 is SGHTA and CDR2 is FQGTGA. The CDR3 DNA follows: TGTGCCAGCAGCCCTAACCCCAATGAGCAGTTCTTC. Protein product: CASSPNPNEQFF. Combining the CDR3 with reference TRBV7-3 and TRBJ2-1 gives the whole variable domain GAGVSQTPSNKVTEKGKYVELRCDPISGHTALYWYRQSLGQGPEFLIYFQGTGAADDSGLPNDRFFAVRPEGSVSTLKIQRTERGDSAVYLCASSPNPNEQFFGPGTRLTVL.

This clone is a singleton in its sample. The chain uses TRBV4-1 and TRBJ2-2, with TRBD2 matching over 7 bases. The germline CDR1 and CDR2 sequences are MGHRA and YSYEKL. CDR3 length: 15 amino acids. V dropped 5 bases and J dropped 3; count of bases not matched to a gene: 6. The CDR3 is CASSYGEGYTGELFF. The CDR3 nucleotides are TGCGCCAGCAGCTACGGGGAGGGCTACACCGGGGAGCTGTTTTTT.

This chain joins TRBV19 and TRBJ2-1; 10 bases are shared with TRBD2. This CDR3 is built from 15 residues. Trimming removed 5 bases from V and 7 bases from J; junction bases left unmatched: 8. Germline V gives CDR1 LNHDA, CDR2 SQIVND (reference sequence). The CDR3 DNA reads as TGTGCCAGTAGTCCGAGCGGGGGGGCCCGTAATGAGCAGTTCTTC. It yields the protein CASSPSGGARNEQFF.

The chain has TRBV30 and TRBJ1-6; possibly TRBD1 for D (5 bases). Trimming cost V 5 bases and J 5 bases, with 10 bases left between them. This CDR3 spans 13 amino acids. In germline, CDR1 is GTSNPN, CDR2 SVGIG (reference sequence). CDR3 DNA: TGTGCCTGGGCAGGGAAAAATAATTCACCCCTCCACTTT. Translating gives CAWAGKNNSPLHF.